The following is a TCR beta chain sequence with its context. Its antigen is still unknown. This entry belongs to a study of Graves' ophthalmopathy and Graves' hyperthyroidism. The sequenced template was RNA, covering the TCR beta CDR3 region. The first-round RT-PCR employed HTBI primers together with the Qiagen OneStep RT-PCR kit. A multiplex PCR was then performed as the second round. A single record per CDR3 protein comes from TCRdb applying MiXCR to the multiplex PCR reads. The table lists over a million distinct CDR3 sequences, 35% to 45% of them singletons. Findings and caveats of the study: Ophthalmopathy progression was predicted by the model at 55% to 71% sensitivity and approximately 72% specificity.

A diagnosis was made from clinical symptoms together with serum thyroxine, TRAb, thyroid ultrasound and orbital computed tomography. After removal of 3 bases from V and 6 bases from J, the junction contained 11 bases not matched to a gene. Germline V gene data show CDR1 as SGHAT and CDR2 as FQDESV (reference sequence). CDR3 size: 17 residues. The TCR originated in an adult man with Graves' hyperthyroidism. The sequencing input was peripheral blood or thyroid tissue (not recorded which). This chain joins TRBV11-1 and TRBJ1-2; 12 bases agree with TRBD1. CDR3 nucleotides: TGTGCCAGCAGCTTCCCGGGACAGGGGGCGGGAAACAATGGCTACACCTTC. It specifies CASSFPGQGAGNNGYTF.